The 4 T cell receptor beta chains presented below share a single source sample, sequenced in a study of cytomegalovirus exposure and HLA in healthy donors. The PCR employed 60 Vbeta primers together with 13 Jbeta primers. Data came from immunoSEQ multiplex PCR; TCRdb stores just in-frame clones and leaves some out. The sample yields approximately 110,000 clones, around 80% seen once. Material: PBMCs. These receptors were taken from a man between 50 and 59 years old in good health and CMV-seronegative.

The chain recombines TRBV28 with TRBJ1-5; D is unclear. Deletions cut 6 bases from V and 0 bases from J, with 9 bases between. The CDR3 loop spans 14 amino acids. Germline CDR1 reads MDHEN; CDR2 reads SYDVKM. The chain's CDR3 is CASSPPYSNQPQHF. CDR3 nucleotides: TGTGCCAGCAGCCCCCCGTATAGCAATCAGCCCCAGCATTTT.

CDR3 coding DNA: TGTGCCAGCCGATTAGCGGGAGCCTTAGTGGGTGAGCAGTTCTTC. Protein product: CASRLAGALVGEQFF. The chain carries TRBV28 and TRBJ2-1, with 9 bases that match TRBD2. CDR1 is MDHEN, CDR2 SYDVKM, per germline. The CDR3 is 15 amino acids. The ends lost 8 bases at V and 9 bases at J; junction bases unmatched: 14.

This chain connects TRBV19 to TRBJ2-7; D is possibly TRBD1 (6 bases). This CDR3 contains 14 residues. CDR1 and CDR2 from the germline V gene are LNHDA and SQIVND (reference sequence). Trimming took 4 bases from V and 1 from J, leaving 11 bases between them. The CDR3 sequence is CASSTGVESYEQYF. CDR3 DNA: TGTGCCAGTAGTACAGGGGTAGAGTCCTACGAGCAGTACTTC.

This rearrangement joins TRBV5-1 to TRBJ2-7; D gene uncertain. Trimming cost V 4 bases and J 2 bases, with 13 bases left between them. Germline-derived CDR1 and CDR2 are SGHRS and YFSETQ. The CDR3 contains 14 residues. The chain's CDR3 is CASSPFTAAYEQYF. The CDR3 nucleotides are TGCGCCAGCAGCCCGTTTACTGCTGCCTACGAGCAGTACTTC.